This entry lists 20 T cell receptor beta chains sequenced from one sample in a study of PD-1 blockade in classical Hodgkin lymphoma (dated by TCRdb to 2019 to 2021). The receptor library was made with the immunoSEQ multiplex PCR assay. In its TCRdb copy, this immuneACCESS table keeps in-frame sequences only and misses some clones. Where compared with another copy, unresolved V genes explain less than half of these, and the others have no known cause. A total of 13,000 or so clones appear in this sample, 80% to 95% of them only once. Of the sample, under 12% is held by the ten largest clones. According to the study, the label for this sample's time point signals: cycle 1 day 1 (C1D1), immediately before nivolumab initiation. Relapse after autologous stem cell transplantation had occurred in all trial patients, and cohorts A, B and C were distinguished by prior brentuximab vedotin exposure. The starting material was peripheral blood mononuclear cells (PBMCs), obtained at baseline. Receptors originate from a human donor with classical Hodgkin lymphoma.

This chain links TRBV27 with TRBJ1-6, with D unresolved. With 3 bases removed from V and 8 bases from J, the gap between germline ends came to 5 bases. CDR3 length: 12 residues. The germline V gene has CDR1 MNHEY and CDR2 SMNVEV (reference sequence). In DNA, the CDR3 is TGTGCCAGCAGTTTTCCGGATTCACCCCTCCACTTT. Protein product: CASSFPDSPLHF.

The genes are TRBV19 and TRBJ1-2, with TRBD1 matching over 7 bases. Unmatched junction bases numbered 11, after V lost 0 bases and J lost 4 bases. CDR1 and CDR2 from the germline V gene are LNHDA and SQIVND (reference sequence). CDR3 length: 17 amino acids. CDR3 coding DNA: TGTGCCAGTAGTATAGATCTCACAGGGACAGCGACCTATGGCTACACCTTC. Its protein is CASSIDLTGTATYGYTF.

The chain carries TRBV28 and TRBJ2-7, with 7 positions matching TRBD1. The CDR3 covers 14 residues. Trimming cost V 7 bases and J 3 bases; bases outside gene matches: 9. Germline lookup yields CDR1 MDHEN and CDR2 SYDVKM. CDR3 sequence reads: CASTPGTEDYEQYF. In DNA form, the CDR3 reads TGTGCCAGCACGCCCGGGACAGAAGACTACGAGCAGTACTTC.

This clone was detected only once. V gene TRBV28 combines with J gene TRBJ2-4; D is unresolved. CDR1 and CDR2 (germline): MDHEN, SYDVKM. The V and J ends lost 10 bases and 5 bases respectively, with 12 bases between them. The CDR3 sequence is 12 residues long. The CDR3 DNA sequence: TGTGCCACCCAAATTCCGCAAAACATTCAGTACTTC. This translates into CATQIPQNIQYF.

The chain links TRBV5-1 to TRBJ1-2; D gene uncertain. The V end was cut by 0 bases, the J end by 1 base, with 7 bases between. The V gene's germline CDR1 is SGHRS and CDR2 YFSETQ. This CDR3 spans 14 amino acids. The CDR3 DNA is TGCGCCAGCAGCTTGGGGACGGGTAACTATGGCTACACCTTC. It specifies CASSLGTGNYGYTF.

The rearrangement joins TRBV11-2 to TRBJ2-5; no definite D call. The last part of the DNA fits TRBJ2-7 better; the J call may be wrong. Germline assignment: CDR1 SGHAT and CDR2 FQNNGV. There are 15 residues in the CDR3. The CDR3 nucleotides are TGTGCCAGCATTCACAACATAAACCGATCCTACGAGCAGTACTTC. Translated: CASIHNINRSYEQYF.

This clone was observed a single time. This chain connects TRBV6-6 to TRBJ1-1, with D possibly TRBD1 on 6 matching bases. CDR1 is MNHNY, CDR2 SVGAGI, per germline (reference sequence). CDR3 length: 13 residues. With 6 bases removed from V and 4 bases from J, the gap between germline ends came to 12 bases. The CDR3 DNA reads TGTGCCAGCAGGGATGAAGGGGGCACTGAAGCTTTCTTT. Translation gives CASRDEGGTEAFF.

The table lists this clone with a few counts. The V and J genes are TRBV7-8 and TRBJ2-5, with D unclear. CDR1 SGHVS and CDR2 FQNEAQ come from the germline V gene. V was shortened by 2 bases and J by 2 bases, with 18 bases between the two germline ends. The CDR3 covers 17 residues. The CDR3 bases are TGTGCCAGCAGCTTATGGTCCGGCGGATTCGAACAAGAGACCCAGTACTTC. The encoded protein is CASSLWSGGFEQETQYF.

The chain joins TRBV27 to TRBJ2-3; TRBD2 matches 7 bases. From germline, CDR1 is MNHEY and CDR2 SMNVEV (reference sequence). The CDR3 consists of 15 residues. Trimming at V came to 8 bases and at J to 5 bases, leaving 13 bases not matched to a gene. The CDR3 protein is CASGVRGVLVDTQYF. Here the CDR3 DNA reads TGTGCCAGCGGCGTCCGGGGGGTACTTGTAGATACGCAGTATTTT.

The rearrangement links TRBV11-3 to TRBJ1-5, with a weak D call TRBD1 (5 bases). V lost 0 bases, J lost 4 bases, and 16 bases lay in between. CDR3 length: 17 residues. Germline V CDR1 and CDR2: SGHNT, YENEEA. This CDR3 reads CASSLDCSQGRNQPQHF. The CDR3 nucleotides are TGTGCCAGCAGCTTAGATTGTTCCCAGGGACGGAATCAGCCCCAGCATTTT.

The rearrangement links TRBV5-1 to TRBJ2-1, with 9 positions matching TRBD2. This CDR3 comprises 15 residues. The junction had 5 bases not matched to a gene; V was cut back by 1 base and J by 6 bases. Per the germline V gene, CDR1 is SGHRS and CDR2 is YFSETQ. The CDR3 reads CASSLYGGGANEQFF. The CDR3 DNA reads TGCGCCAGCAGCTTGTATGGCGGGGGGGCCAATGAGCAGTTCTTC. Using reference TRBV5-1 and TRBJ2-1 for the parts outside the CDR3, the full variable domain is KAGVTQTPRYLIKTRGQQVTLSCSPISGHRSVSWYQQTPGQGLQFLFEYFSETQRNKGNFPGRFSGRQFSNSRSEMNVSTLELGDSALYLCASSLYGGGANEQFFGPGTRLTVL.

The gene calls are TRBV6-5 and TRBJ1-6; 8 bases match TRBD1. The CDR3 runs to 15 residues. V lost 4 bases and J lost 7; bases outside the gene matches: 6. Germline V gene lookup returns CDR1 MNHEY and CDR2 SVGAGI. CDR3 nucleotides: TGTGCCAGCAGTTCCGTGACAGGGGTGAATTCACCCCTCCACTTT. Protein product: CASSSVTGVNSPLHF.

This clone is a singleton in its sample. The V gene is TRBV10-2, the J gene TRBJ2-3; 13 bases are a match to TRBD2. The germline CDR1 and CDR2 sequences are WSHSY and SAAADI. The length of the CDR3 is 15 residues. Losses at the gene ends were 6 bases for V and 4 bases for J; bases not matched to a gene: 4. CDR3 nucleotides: TGCGCCAGCAGAACTAGCGGGGGGGCCGCAGATACGCAGTATTTT. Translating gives CASRTSGGAADTQYF.

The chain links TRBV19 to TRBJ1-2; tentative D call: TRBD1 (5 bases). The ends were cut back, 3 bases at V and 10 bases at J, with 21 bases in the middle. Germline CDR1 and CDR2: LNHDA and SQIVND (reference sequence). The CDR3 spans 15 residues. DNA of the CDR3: TGTGCCAGTAGTATCGGGTTCTGGGGGGAATCGGTCTACACCTTC. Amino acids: CASSIGFWGESVYTF.

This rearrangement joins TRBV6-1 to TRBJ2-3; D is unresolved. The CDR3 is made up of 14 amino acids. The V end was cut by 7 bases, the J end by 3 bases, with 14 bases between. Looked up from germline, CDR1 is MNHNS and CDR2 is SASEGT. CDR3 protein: CASTILSPTDTQYF. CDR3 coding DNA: TGTGCCAGCACTATCCTTTCACCAACAGATACGCAGTATTTT.

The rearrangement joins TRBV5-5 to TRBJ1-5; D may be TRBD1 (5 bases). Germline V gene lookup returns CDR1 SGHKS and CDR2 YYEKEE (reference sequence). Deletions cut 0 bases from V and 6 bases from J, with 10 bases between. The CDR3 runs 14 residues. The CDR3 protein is CASSLDGGGQPQHF. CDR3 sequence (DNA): TGTGCCAGCAGCTTGGATGGGGGGGGTCAGCCCCAGCATTTT.

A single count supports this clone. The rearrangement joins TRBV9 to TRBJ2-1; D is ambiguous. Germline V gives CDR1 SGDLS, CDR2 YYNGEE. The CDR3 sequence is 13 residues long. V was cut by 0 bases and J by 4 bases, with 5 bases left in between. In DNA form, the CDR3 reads TGTGCCAGCAGCGTAGGCCCGTACAATGAGCAGTTCTTC. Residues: CASSVGPYNEQFF.

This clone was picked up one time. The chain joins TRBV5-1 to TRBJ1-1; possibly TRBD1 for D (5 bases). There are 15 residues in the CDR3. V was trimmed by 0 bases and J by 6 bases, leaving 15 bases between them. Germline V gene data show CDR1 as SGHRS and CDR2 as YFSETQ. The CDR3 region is CASSLVWEGHAEAFF. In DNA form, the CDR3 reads TGCGCCAGCAGCTTGGTTTGGGAGGGGCACGCTGAAGCTTTCTTT.

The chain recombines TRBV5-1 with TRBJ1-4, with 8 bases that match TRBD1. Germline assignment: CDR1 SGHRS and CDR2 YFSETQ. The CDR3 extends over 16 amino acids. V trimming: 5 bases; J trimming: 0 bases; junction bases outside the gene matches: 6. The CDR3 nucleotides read TGCGCCAGCAGAGCGTCAGGGGGCTCAACTAATGAAAAACTGTTTTTT. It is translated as CASRASGGSTNEKLFF.

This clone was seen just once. CDR3 DNA sequence: TGCGCCAGCAGCCCCCAACAGGACTACTATGGCTACACCTTC. Its translation: CASSPQQDYYGYTF. This chain links TRBV4-1 with TRBJ1-2, with D possibly TRBD1 on 5 matching bases. The ends were cut back, 4 bases at V and 3 bases at J, with 12 bases in the middle. The germline V gene encodes CDR1 MGHRA and CDR2 YSYEKL. CDR3 length: 14 residues.